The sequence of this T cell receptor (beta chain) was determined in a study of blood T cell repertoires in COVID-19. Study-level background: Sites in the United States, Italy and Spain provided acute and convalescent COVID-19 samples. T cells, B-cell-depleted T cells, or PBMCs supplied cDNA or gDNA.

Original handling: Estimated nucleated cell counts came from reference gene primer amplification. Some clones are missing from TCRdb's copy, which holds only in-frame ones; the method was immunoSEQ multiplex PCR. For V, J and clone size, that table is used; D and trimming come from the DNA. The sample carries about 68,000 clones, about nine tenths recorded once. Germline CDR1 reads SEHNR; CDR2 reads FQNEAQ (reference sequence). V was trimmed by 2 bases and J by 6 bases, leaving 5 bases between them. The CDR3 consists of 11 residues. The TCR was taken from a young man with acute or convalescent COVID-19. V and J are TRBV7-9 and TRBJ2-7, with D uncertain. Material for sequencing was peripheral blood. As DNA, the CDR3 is TGTGCCAGCAGCTTATTCAGCGAGCAGTACTTC. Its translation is CASSLFSEQYF.